The present TCR beta chain was sequenced within a study of cytotoxic CD8 clonotypes in ibrutinib-treated CLL (dated by TCRdb to about 2021). At the level of the whole study: The cohort had about a dozen relapsed/refractory and approximately 15 treatment-naive patients; some 17 were IGHV unmutated. Responses were partial in 24 patients and complete in 2; after median 68 months follow-up, approximately 15 stayed in remission and some twelve progressed. The response samples were drawn at a median of roughly twelve months into treatment, with a range of roughly 6 to 36 months. Samples averaged about 260,000 productive templates and approximately 100,000 productive rearrangements. Of the 70 to 100 people in the trial, about 27 had longitudinal samples available. Cryopreserved peripheral blood mononuclear cells were collected at three points: before therapy, at response, and at either sustained remission or disease progression. Every sample from remission and from progressive disease was obtained while the patients were still on ibrutinib.

Regarding this clone: What antigen it recognizes has not been identified. One base away there is no much larger clone; base qualities are not given.

This specimen's time point label, interpreted: progressive disease on ibrutinib. For TCR beta library preparation, 1.5 to 2 micrograms of genomic DNA were extracted from the cryopreserved PBMCs. Longitudinal blood samples from CLL patients on ibrutinib monotherapy underwent high-throughput TCR beta sequencing. Patients were enrolled in a phase 2 open-label single-center ibrutinib monotherapy trial. The goal of deep resolution MiSeq sequencing was a depth between 1 in 1 million and 1 in 200,000 T cells, and coverage averaged 10x per clonotype. The immunoSEQ hsTCRB Kit was used to generate TCR beta libraries. The authors processed their data as follows. Data were analyzed with ImmunoSEQ Data Assistant and ImmunoSEQ Analyzer, with V, D and J genes assigned per IMGT definitions. Clonality was computed as one minus normalized Shannon entropy of productive rearrangement frequencies, ranging from 0 to 1. Public clonotype analysis was restricted to overrepresented clonotypes comprising at least 0.05% of each patient's repertoire. About a dozen repertoires from age-matched healthy donors, obtained from immuneACCESS, served as clonality controls. TCRdb obtained this table from immuneACCESS and retained in-frame rearrangements with V and J assigned. These tables miss some clones; where compared with another copy, unresolved V genes account for less than half of the shortfall, and the remainder is unexplained. The D gene and trimming were derived from the DNA, and the V and J assignments and clone size from that table. In this sample the table shows about 39,000 clones, 68% of which occur a single time. The top ten constitute under 8% of the sample.

CDR1 is given as SGHNT and CDR2 as YYREEE, both from the germline V gene (reference sequence). Cut back by 4 bases and 1 base, the V and J ends lie 9 bases apart. The CDR3 has 15 amino acids, counting the end cysteine and phenylalanine. The only DNA kept is the CDR3, 45 bases in frame from the first base. General study outcomes and caveats: Public clonotypes were rare and either shrank or stayed stable during treatment, and the rise in clonality at ibrutinib response reflected expansion of private clonotypes. Clonality rose at ibrutinib response, remained stable during sustained remission, and dropped back toward baseline at progression. At baseline, clonality was higher than in age-matched healthy donors and showed a strong correlation with circulating CD8+ T-cell counts. Lymph node repertoires were not examined, and the timing of sampling was not matched between patients in sustained remission and those whose disease progressed.

The sequencing here drew on PBMCs, taken at disease progression, from a patient treated with ibrutinib. The source of this sequence is a human donor with chronic lymphocytic leukemia. The receptor chain draws on TRBV5-4 and TRBJ2-6; a tentative D call is TRBD1 (6 bases match). The DNA is as follows: TGTGCCAGCAGCCCTACAGGGTCTGGGGCCAACGTCCTGACTTTC. This yields the protein CASSPTGSGANVLTF.